Below, 15 T cell receptor beta chains from the same sample are listed, as sequenced in a study of identical twins. Each CDR3 protein gets one entry after TCRdb re-called the 5' RACE reads with MiXCR. The sample shows 700,000 or so distinct CDR3 sequences, around 8.3% of them seen only once. These data were also reused for a study on yellow fever vaccine responses in identical twins.

The sequenced material came from PBMCs. Source of these receptors: a woman younger than 30 in good health.

This clonotype was counted ten times or more. The rearrangement uses TRBV3-1 and TRBJ2-3, with TRBD2 as a possible D gene (5 bases). Germline loops: CDR1 LGHDT, CDR2 YNNKEL (reference sequence). V gave up 0 bases and J gave up 10 bases, with 8 bases separating them. The length of the CDR3 is 12 residues. CDR3 DNA: TGTGCCAGCAGCCAAGATACAGCGGCGCAGTATTTT. It encodes CASSQDTAAQYF.

This clonotype occurred a few times. The chain employs TRBV5-4 and TRBJ1-1; no reliable D call. CDR1 is SGHNT, CDR2 YYREEE, per germline (reference sequence). This CDR3 region has 13 residues. V was shortened by 9 bases and J by 1 base, with 13 bases between the two germline ends. DNA of the CDR3: TGTGCCATAAAGGCCAGAGCGAACACTGAAGCTTTCTTT. The encoded protein is CAIKARANTEAFF.

This chain uses TRBV30 with TRBJ1-1, with D possibly matching TRBD1 (6 bases). Trimming took off 4 bases at V and 4 bases at J, with 10 bases between the two ends. This CDR3 comprises 12 residues. Germline CDR1 reads GTSNPN; CDR2 reads SVGIG (reference sequence). The CDR3 is CAWIEGGTEAFF. The CDR3 DNA reads as TGTGCCTGGATAGAAGGGGGCACTGAAGCTTTCTTT. Full variable domain (outside the CDR3, taken from reference TRBV30 and TRBJ1-1): SQTIHQWPATLVQPVGSPLSLECTVEGTSNPNLYWYRQAAGRGLQLLFYSVGIGQISSEVPQNLSASRPQDRQFILSSKKLLLSDSGFYLCAWIEGGTEAFFGQGTRLTVV.

The J gene is TRBJ2-1, the V gene TRBV24-1; the match to TRBD1 covers 8 bases. Looked up from germline, CDR1 is KGHDR and CDR2 is SFDVKD. J lost 6 bases, V lost 4 bases, and 7 bases had no gene match. CDR3 length: 15 amino acids. Written as DNA, the CDR3 is TGTGCCACCAGTGACTCGGACAGGGTCTTCAATGAGCAGTTCTTC. Protein sequence: CATSDSDRVFNEQFF.

This clonotype occurred a few times. V is TRBV20-1 and J is TRBJ2-5; 7 nucleotides align to TRBD2. Germline V gene sequence: CDR1 DFQATT, CDR2 SNEGSKA (reference sequence). The CDR3 loop spans 14 amino acids. V shed 6 bases and J 9 bases; nucleotides not matched to a gene: 16. Here the CDR3 DNA reads TGCAGTGCGTCCGGACTAGTGCCCCTCGGGGCCCAGTACTTC. It specifies CSASGLVPLGAQYF.

This clonotype was recorded a few times. This chain joins TRBV7-2 and TRBJ2-7; D gene ambiguous. V was trimmed by 1 base and J by 9 bases, leaving 13 bases between them. Germline V gene data show CDR1 as SGHTA and CDR2 as FQGNSA. The CDR3 length is 13 residues. The CDR3 is CASSLEGSGWQYF. The CDR3 DNA reads TGTGCCAGCAGCTTAGAAGGGTCAGGCTGGCAGTACTTC.

CDR3 nucleotide sequence: TGTGCCAGCAGTTTTGGCGGGACTAGAATTGACGAGCAGTACTTC. It translates to CASSFGGTRIDEQYF. The chain links TRBV12-3 or TRBV12-4 to TRBJ2-7, with 8 bases that match TRBD2. The CDR3 sequence is 15 residues long. The V segment lost 3 bases and the J segment 5 bases; nucleotides outside the gene matches: 9.

In this sample, this clonotype turned up many times. This chain links TRBV20-1 with TRBJ2-1, with TRBD2 identical over 7 bases. The CDR3 loop spans 16 amino acids. Germline V lookup: CDR1 DFQATT, CDR2 SNEGSKA (reference sequence). The CDR3 nucleotides read TGCGGCAGTGGAGTTGTGTCCGGGAGGATCGGGAATGAGCAGTTCTTC. It encodes CGSGVVSGRIGNEQFF.

This clonotype was detected once. This sequence joins TRBV2 and TRBJ2-7; 16 bases are a match to TRBD2. V gave up 10 bases and J gave up 2 bases; unmatched junction bases: 14. The CDR3 totals 18 residues. The germline V gene has CDR1 SNHLY and CDR2 FYNNEI. The CDR3 nucleotides are TGTGCCATCAGATCCGGGACTAGCGGGGGGGAAGAGGCCTACGAGCAGTACTTC. The encoded protein is CAIRSGTSGGEEAYEQYF. Full variable domain (remainder filled in from reference TRBV2 and TRBJ2-7): EPEVTQTPSHQVTQMGQEVILRCVPISNHLYFYWYRQILGQKVEFLVSFYNNEISEKSEIFDDQFSVERPDGSNFTLKIRSTKLEDSAMYFCAIRSGTSGGEEAYEQYFGPGTRLTVT.

V usage is TRBV4-3 and J usage is TRBJ1-1; D gene ambiguous. This CDR3 contains 13 residues. CDR1 is LGHNA, CDR2 YSLEER, per germline. V lost 0 bases and J 3 bases, leaving 5 bases between the germline ends. CDR3 sequence (DNA): TGCGCCAGCAGCCAAGACGAGGACACTGAAGCTTTCTTT. Protein sequence: CASSQDEDTEAFF.

This clonotype was seen only a few times. This chain joins TRBV6-1 and TRBJ2-1; tentative D call: TRBD2 (5 bases). V lost 6 bases and J 0 bases, leaving 15 bases between the germline ends. Germline lookup yields CDR1 MNHNS and CDR2 SASEGT. The CDR3 extends over 16 amino acids. As DNA, the CDR3 is TGTGCCAGCAGCACACGAGGGAAAAGCTCCTACAATGAGCAGTTCTTC. Translating it yields CASSTRGKSSYNEQFF.

This clonotype has at least ten counts. The chain links TRBV12-3 or TRBV12-4 to TRBJ2-5; 12 positions agree with TRBD1. The CDR3 sequence is 15 residues long. Unmatched junction bases numbered 4, after V lost 3 bases and J lost 5 bases. The chain's CDR3 is CASSLGTGGGETQYF. The DNA of the CDR3 is TGTGCCAGCAGTTTGGGGACAGGGGGCGGTGAGACCCAGTACTTC.

The rearrangement uses TRBV28 and TRBJ2-4; 9 nucleotides match TRBD1. Germline lookup yields CDR1 MDHEN and CDR2 SYDVKM. The J segment lost 3 bases and the V segment lost 3 bases, leaving 9 bases of the junction unmatched. The CDR3 has 17 residues. The CDR3 loop is CASSFLQGAMDKNIQYF. The CDR3, as DNA: TGTGCCAGCAGTTTTTTACAGGGGGCAATGGACAAAAACATTCAGTACTTC. Variable domain in full (rest from reference TRBV28 and TRBJ2-4): DVKVTQSSRYLVKRTGEKVFLECVQDMDHENMFWYRQDPGLGLRLIYFSYDVKMKEKGDIPEGYSVSREKKERFSLILESASTNQTSMYLCASSFLQGAMDKNIQYFGAGTRLSVL.

This rearrangement joins TRBV9 to TRBJ2-1; the D call may be TRBD1 or TRBD2 (5 bases each). Deletions cut 4 bases from V and 6 bases from J, with 17 bases between. The CDR3 has 15 residues. Per germline, CDR1 SGDLS and CDR2 YYNGEE. The CDR3 sequence: CASSPGASSSNEQFF. The CDR3 DNA follows: TGTGCCAGCAGCCCCGGGGCTAGCTCGTCCAATGAGCAGTTCTTC.

The rearrangement links TRBV29-1 to TRBJ2-2; no clear D gene. The CDR3 runs 12 residues. CDR1 SQVTM and CDR2 ANQGSEA come from the germline V gene. V gave up 4 bases and J gave up 7 bases, with 10 bases separating them. The CDR3 coding sequence is TGCAGCGTTGTTGTGTGGGACGGGGAGCTGTTTTTT. This sequence encodes CSVVVWDGELFF.